These 17 T cell receptor beta chains came from one sample sequenced in a study of CD8 T cells in Susac syndrome. With random hexamers, reverse transcription was performed on about 0.5 to 1 ug of RNA. TCRdb reprocessed the immunoSEQ multiplex PCR reads via MiXCR and lists one record per CDR3 protein. The table records approximately 200,000 distinct CDR3 sequences, 85% to 95% of them present only once. Sample: CD4+ T cells from PBMCs. The receptors were sampled from a human donor with multiple sclerosis.

The J gene is TRBJ2-1, the V gene TRBV12-5; the match to TRBD1 covers 9 bases. From germline, CDR1 is LGHNT and CDR2 FRNRAP. V dropped 0 bases and J dropped 5; count of bases not matched to a gene: 5. The CDR3 is made up of 16 amino acids. Here the CDR3 DNA reads TGTGCTAGTGGTTTGGTACTTGGACAGGGGAACAATGAGCAGTTCTTC. This codes for CASGLVLGQGNNEQFF. The complete variable domain, with remaining parts taken from reference TRBV12-5 and TRBJ2-1, reads DARVTQTPRHKVTEMGQEVTMRCQPILGHNTVFWYRQTMMQGLELLAYFRNRAPLDDSGMPKDRFSAEMPDATLATLKIQPSEPRDSAVYFCASGLVLGQGNNEQFFGPGTRLTVL.

The chain has TRBV29-1 and TRBJ2-3; 9 bases match TRBD2. Germline V gene lookup returns CDR1 SQVTM and CDR2 ANQGSEA. CDR3 length: 14 residues. Trimming took 3 bases from V and 6 from J; bases not matched to a gene: 7. In nucleotides, the CDR3 is TGCAGCGTTGACCGGCAGCGGGGGGAGGATACGCAGTATTTT. Amino acid sequence: CSVDRQRGEDTQYF.

The chain couples TRBV5-1 to TRBJ2-2, with D tentatively TRBD2 (6 bases). The germline V gene encodes CDR1 SGHRS and CDR2 YFSETQ. The CDR3 sequence is 15 residues long. V lost 5 bases and J 3 bases, leaving 14 bases between the germline ends. CDR3 bases: TGCGCCAGCAGGTCAATCCGGGGGTACACCGGGGAGCTGTTTTTT. This codes for CASRSIRGYTGELFF.

In its sample, this clonotype was seen once. This chain connects TRBV11-2 to TRBJ2-5; D gene unclear. Trimming removed 0 bases at V and 3 bases at J, with 5 bases between. This CDR3 is 13 amino acids long. Germline V gene sequence: CDR1 SGHAT, CDR2 FQNNGV. In DNA form, the CDR3 reads TGTGCCAGCAGCTTAGACTGGGAAGAGACCCAGTACTTC. Amino acid sequence: CASSLDWEETQYF. Combining the CDR3 with reference TRBV11-2 and TRBJ2-5 gives the whole variable domain EAGVAQSPRYKIIEKRQSVAFWCNPISGHATLYWYQQILGQGPKLLIQFQNNGVVDDSQLPKDRFSAERLKGVDSTLKIQPAKLEDSAVYLCASSLDWEETQYFGPGTRLLVL.

This rearrangement joins TRBV19 to TRBJ2-7; 9 bases line up with TRBD1. The V segment lost 8 bases and the J segment 3 bases; nucleotides outside the gene matches: 2. This CDR3 spans 12 amino acids. Germline values: CDR1 LNHDA, CDR2 SQIVND (reference sequence). Written as DNA, the CDR3 is TGTGCCAGTGAGGACAGGGGCTACGAGCAGTACGTC. Encoded protein: CASEDRGYEQYV.

The sample holds one count of this clonotype. J is TRBJ1-4 and V is TRBV29-1, with D possibly TRBD1 on 5 matching bases. Deletions cut 8 bases from V and 3 bases from J, with 16 bases between. The CDR3 is 14 residues long. Germline CDR1 is SQVTM and CDR2 is ANQGSEA. CDR3 protein: CSQNGADANEKLFF. The CDR3 region has the DNA TGCAGCCAAAACGGGGCGGACGCTAATGAAAAACTGTTTTTT.

This clonotype was picked up one time. This chain joins TRBV7-9 and TRBJ2-7; D perhaps matches TRBD1 (5 bases). The V and J ends lost 1 base and 0 bases respectively, with 10 bases between them. The germline V gene has CDR1 SEHNR and CDR2 FQNEAQ (reference sequence). The CDR3 is 15 amino acids. CDR3 DNA: TGTGCCAGCAGCTTAGGCCAGGGAAGCTCCTACGAGCAGTACGTC. It yields the protein CASSLGQGSSYEQYV.

This chain joins TRBV7-2 and TRBJ1-1; 8 nucleotides line up with TRBD1. Germline V lookup: CDR1 SGHTA, CDR2 FQGNSA. V gave up 1 base and J gave up 11 bases; unmatched junction bases: 9. The CDR3 runs 14 residues. This CDR3 is CASSLEARGRVAFF. The DNA for the CDR3 is TGTGCCAGCAGCTTAGAAGCCAGGGGGCGCGTCGCTTTCTTT.

The V call is TRBV2, the J call TRBJ1-5; maybe TRBD1 (6 bases). V was trimmed by 5 bases and J by 6 bases, leaving 14 bases between them. CDR1 and CDR2 from the germline V gene are SNHLY and FYNNEI. This CDR3 is 14 amino acids long. The CDR3: CASSSGAGRQPQHF. In DNA, the CDR3 is TGTGCCAGCAGTTCAGGGGCTGGACGTCAGCCCCAGCATTTT.

The rearrangement joins TRBV11-2 to TRBJ1-4, with a weak D call TRBD1 (5 bases). The V gene lost 2 bases and the J gene lost 2 bases, with 24 bases spanning the gap. Germline V CDR1 and CDR2: SGHAT, FQNNGV. The CDR3 has 20 amino acids. In DNA form, the CDR3 reads TGTGCCAGCAGCTTAAGAGTTGTGACAGCGATTTCAGTGACTAATGAAAAACTGTTTTTT. The encoded protein is CASSLRVVTAISVTNEKLFF.

This chain uses TRBV7-2 with TRBJ2-1, with D perhaps TRBD1 or TRBD2 (5 bases each). The CDR3 spans 15 residues. Germline V gene lookup returns CDR1 SGHTA and CDR2 FQGNSA. V gave up 3 bases and J gave up 3 bases, with 12 bases separating them. The CDR3 reads CASSFEGQIYNEQFF. In nucleotides, the CDR3 is TGTGCCAGCAGCTTTGAGGGGCAGATCTACAATGAGCAGTTCTTC.

The chain employs TRBV7-2 and TRBJ1-6; the match to TRBD1 covers 7 bases. CDR1 is SGHTA, CDR2 FQGNSA, per germline. Trimming took 5 bases from V and 9 from J; bases not matched to a gene: 7. This CDR3 has 14 residues. The CDR3 DNA is TGTGCCAGCAGCAGGGACAGTTCGACTTCACCCCTCCACTTT. Amino acids: CASSRDSSTSPLHF.

The count of this clonotype is one. The CDR3 region is CSATGLAGHTDTQYF. CDR3 nucleotide sequence: TGCAGTGCTACGGGACTAGCGGGGCACACAGATACGCAGTATTTT. The chain carries TRBV20-1 and TRBJ2-3; 13 bases line up with TRBD2. This CDR3 is 15 amino acids long. Germline loops: CDR1 DFQATT, CDR2 SNEGSKA (reference sequence). V was clipped by 4 bases and J by 2 bases; unmatched bases: 3.

The chain couples TRBV20-1 to TRBJ1-1; D possibly corresponds to TRBD1 (6 bases). Trimming took off 0 bases at V and 1 base at J, with 12 bases between the two ends. Looked up from germline, CDR1 is DFQATT and CDR2 is SNEGSKA (reference sequence). The CDR3 runs 15 residues. In DNA, the CDR3 is TGCAGTGCTAGAGACCCCGGACAGAGGAACACTGAAGCTTTCTTT. Its protein product is CSARDPGQRNTEAFF.

The chain uses TRBV29-1 and TRBJ1-2; a possible D gene is TRBD1 (5 bases). The V and J ends lost 4 bases and 8 bases respectively, with 14 bases between them. CDR1 and CDR2 (germline): SQVTM, ANQGSEA. CDR3 length: 12 amino acids. The CDR3 DNA is TGCAGCGTTGGGGCAGGGTTGGAGGGCTACACCTTC. Amino acids: CSVGAGLEGYTF. Variable domain in full (rest from reference TRBV29-1 and TRBJ1-2): SAVISQKPSRDICQRGTSLTIQCQVDSQVTMMFWYRQQPGQSLTLIATANQGSEATYESGFVIDKFPISRPNLTFSTLTVSNMSPEDSSIYLCSVGAGLEGYTFGSGTRLTVV.

This sequence joins TRBV7-3 and TRBJ2-7; weak D call: TRBD1 (6 bases). Germline values: CDR1 SGHTA, CDR2 FQGTGA. CDR3 length: 14 amino acids. Trimming took off 0 bases at V and 6 bases at J, with 12 bases between the two ends. As DNA, the CDR3 is TGTGCCAGCAGCTTAACACAGGGAAGGGGCGAGCAGTACTTC. Translating gives CASSLTQGRGEQYF.

A few counts support this clonotype. Mismatch with germline at one junction end may stem from a read error. The chain carries TRBV12-3 or TRBV12-4 and TRBJ2-5, with 9 nucleotides matching TRBD2. The length of the CDR3 is 13 residues. The CDR3 loop is CASSLAGLETQYF. The DNA for the CDR3 is TGTGCCAGCAGTCTAGCGGGGCTTGAGACCCAGTACTTC.